This is a list of T cell receptor beta chains from one sample in a study of graft-versus-host responses after intestinal transplantation. Only in-frame clones appear in the TCRdb table, and some are missing; sequencing was by immunoSEQ multiplex PCR. The sample has 60,000 to 65,000 clones, approximately 90% seen once. The antigens these receptors bind are not known. The sample was unstimulated CD8+ T cells sorted from spleen or lymph node cells, taken before transplant. The receptors were gathered from a human donor who was the organ donor for an intestinal transplant. Each CDR3 is given with its conserved first and last residue. Each record gives: CDR3 DNA, CDR3 protein, J gene, V gene, clone size, D gene. The D gene is left open where the match is weak. Rows give clone size only sometimes, using once, few, many, or a class for an expanded clone.

CDR3nt: TGTGCCAGCAGTTTAGTTTTAAGCGGCGAATATGGCTACACCTTC
CDR3aa: CASSLVLSGEYGYTF
j_gene: TRBJ1-2
v_gene: TRBV28
abundance: -
d_gene: -

CDR3nt: TGTGCCAGCAGTTATCGGACTAGCGGGCTCTACGAGCAGTACTTC
CDR3aa: CASSYRTSGLYEQYF
j_gene: TRBJ2-7
v_gene: TRBV6-6
abundance: -
d_gene: TRBD2

CDR3nt: TGTGCCAGCGGCGATGGACAGGGCCATGAGCAGTTCTTC
CDR3aa: CASGDGQGHEQFF
j_gene: TRBJ2-1
v_gene: TRBV7-9
abundance: -
d_gene: TRBD1

CDR3nt: TGCGCCAGCAGCCCAAGACAGTACAATGAGCAGTTCTTC
CDR3aa: CASSPRQYNEQFF
j_gene: TRBJ2-1
v_gene: TRBV4-1
abundance: -
d_gene: -

CDR3nt: TGCGCCAGCAGCTGGTACAGGATCCACTCCTACAATGAGCAGTTCTTC
CDR3aa: CASSWYRIHSYNEQFF
j_gene: TRBJ2-1
v_gene: TRBV5-1
abundance: -
d_gene: -

CDR3nt: TGTGCCAGCAGCCAAGGGTGGTTGCGCAACCAAGAGACCCAGTACTTC
CDR3aa: CASSQGWLRNQETQYF
j_gene: TRBJ2-5
v_gene: TRBV4-2
abundance: -
d_gene: -

CDR3nt: TGTGCCAGCAGTGAAGCCCCCGGCGGGAGTTTATACGAGCAGTACTTC
CDR3aa: CASSEAPGGSLYEQYF
j_gene: TRBJ2-7
v_gene: TRBV6-1
abundance: -
d_gene: TRBD2

CDR3nt: TGTGCCAGCAGTTATCTAGGGGGGGGCGTGGAGCAGTACTTC
CDR3aa: CASSYLGGGVEQYF
j_gene: TRBJ2-7
v_gene: TRBV6-5
abundance: few
d_gene: -

CDR3nt: TGTGCCAGCAGCCTCCAAGGGGCGACCCTCTCCTACGAGCAGTACTTC
CDR3aa: CASSLQGATLSYEQYF
j_gene: TRBJ2-7
v_gene: TRBV28
abundance: -
d_gene: -

CDR3nt: TGTGCCAGTAGTATTTCCGGGACAGGTTGGACTGAAGCTTTCTTT
CDR3aa: CASSISGTGWTEAFF
j_gene: TRBJ1-1
v_gene: TRBV19
abundance: -
d_gene: TRBD1

CDR3nt: TGTGCCAGCAGCGGAGGGACAGGGTCCTATAGCAATCAGCCCCAGCATTTT
CDR3aa: CASSGGTGSYSNQPQHF
j_gene: TRBJ1-5
v_gene: TRBV9
abundance: once
d_gene: TRBD1

CDR3nt: TGTGCCAGCAGTTTACACCCACGGGCTTTCTTT
CDR3aa: CASSLHPRAFF
j_gene: TRBJ1-1
v_gene: TRBV28
abundance: -
d_gene: -

CDR3nt: TGTGCCAGCAGCTTACGGGGTATCGACGAGCAGTACTTC
CDR3aa: CASSLRGIDEQYF
j_gene: TRBJ2-7
v_gene: TRBV7-9
abundance: -
d_gene: -

CDR3nt: TGTGCCAGCAGCTTCTCCCGAGACATCCTTTCCTACGAGCAGTACTTC
CDR3aa: CASSFSRDILSYEQYF
j_gene: TRBJ2-7
v_gene: TRBV7-9
abundance: -
d_gene: -

CDR3nt: TGTGCCAGCCAAGACAGGGGCGCCGGGGAGCTGTTTTTT
CDR3aa: CASQDRGAGELFF
j_gene: TRBJ2-2
v_gene: TRBV9
abundance: -
d_gene: TRBD1

CDR3nt: TGTGCCAGCAGCGCCGGGACTAGCGACGTGGAGACCCAGTACTTC
CDR3aa: CASSAGTSDVETQYF
j_gene: TRBJ2-5
v_gene: TRBV2
abundance: -
d_gene: TRBD2

CDR3nt: TGTGCCAGTAGTTGGGGACTAGGGGACTCCTACGAGCAGTACTTC
CDR3aa: CASSWGLGDSYEQYF
j_gene: TRBJ2-7
v_gene: TRBV19
abundance: -
d_gene: TRBD2

CDR3nt: TGTGCCAGCAGAGACGTAATAAACGGACTAGCGGGAACCACAGATACGCAGTATTTT
CDR3aa: CASRDVINGLAGTTDTQYF
j_gene: TRBJ2-3
v_gene: TRBV2
abundance: -
d_gene: TRBD2

CDR3nt: TGCGCCAGCAGCTTGGGACAGACAAATCAGCCCCAGCATTTT
CDR3aa: CASSLGQTNQPQHF
j_gene: TRBJ1-5
v_gene: TRBV5-1
abundance: -
d_gene: -

CDR3nt: TGTGCCAGCAGCTTGGCAGGGTTTGGGAACACTGAAGCTTTCTTT
CDR3aa: CASSLAGFGNTEAFF
j_gene: TRBJ1-1
v_gene: TRBV5-8
abundance: -
d_gene: -

CDR3nt: TGTGCCAGCAGCCCACTAGTTTACGAGCAGTACTTC
CDR3aa: CASSPLVYEQYF
j_gene: TRBJ2-7
v_gene: TRBV6-1
abundance: -
d_gene: -

CDR3nt: TGCGCCAGCAGCTTGGTGCAGGTGACGAACACTGAAGCTTTCTTT
CDR3aa: CASSLVQVTNTEAFF
j_gene: TRBJ1-1
v_gene: TRBV5-1
abundance: -
d_gene: -

CDR3nt: TGTGCCAGCAGCCGAAGGCCCGGGACAGACCCCTACGAGCAGTACTTC
CDR3aa: CASSRRPGTDPYEQYF
j_gene: TRBJ2-7
v_gene: TRBV7-8
abundance: -
d_gene: TRBD1

CDR3nt: TGTGCCAGCAGCTTAGGAGGATTAGATTACAATGAGCAGTTCTTC
CDR3aa: CASSLGGLDYNEQFF
j_gene: TRBJ2-1
v_gene: TRBV7-9
abundance: -
d_gene: -

CDR3nt: TGTGCCATCAGTCGGGGGGGGAGCGGGAGGACCAATGAGCAGTTCTTC
CDR3aa: CAISRGGSGRTNEQFF
j_gene: TRBJ2-1
v_gene: TRBV10-3
abundance: -
d_gene: TRBD2

CDR3nt: TGTGCCAGTCTACAGGGGATGTCCGGGGAGCTGTTTTTT
CDR3aa: CASLQGMSGELFF
j_gene: TRBJ2-2
v_gene: TRBV21-1
abundance: -
d_gene: -

CDR3nt: TGTGCCAGCAGCGTATCAGGAATGAGCTCCTACGAGCAGTACTTC
CDR3aa: CASSVSGMSSYEQYF
j_gene: TRBJ2-7
v_gene: TRBV9
abundance: -
d_gene: -

CDR3nt: TGTGCCAGCAGTGAATCAGAGGGTCCTAACAATGAGCAGTTCTTC
CDR3aa: CASSESEGPNNEQFF
j_gene: TRBJ2-1
v_gene: TRBV6-1
abundance: -
d_gene: -

CDR3nt: TGTGCCAGCAGGTCGATGCGGGACGGCTACGAGCAGTACTTC
CDR3aa: CASRSMRDGYEQYF
j_gene: TRBJ2-7
v_gene: TRBV11-1
abundance: -
d_gene: -

CDR3nt: TGTGCCAGCAGCTTACGGGGCGGGAGAGGGGGTACGCAGTATTTT
CDR3aa: CASSLRGGRGGTQYF
j_gene: TRBJ2-3
v_gene: TRBV9
abundance: -
d_gene: -

CDR3nt: TGTGCCAGCAGCGTAGGCAGGGCGAACACTGAAGCTTTCTTT
CDR3aa: CASSVGRANTEAFF
j_gene: TRBJ1-1
v_gene: TRBV9
abundance: -
d_gene: -

CDR3nt: TGTGCCAGCAGTCCAACTAATCTAGGCGAGCAGTACTTC
CDR3aa: CASSPTNLGEQYF
j_gene: TRBJ2-7
v_gene: TRBV5-6
abundance: -
d_gene: -

CDR3nt: TGTGCCAGCAGTTTCGCTTCGGGAGGGAGGGGTGAGACCCAGTACTTC
CDR3aa: CASSFASGGRGETQYF
j_gene: TRBJ2-5
v_gene: TRBV28
abundance: -
d_gene: TRBD2

CDR3nt: TGTGCCAGCAGTACTTCCTACAGGGTTAACTACGAGCAGTACTTC
CDR3aa: CASSTSYRVNYEQYF
j_gene: TRBJ2-7
v_gene: TRBV2
abundance: -
d_gene: -

CDR3nt: TGTGCCAGCAGTTACGAGTGGGGGGTCCCACTTACTAACACCTTC
CDR3aa: CASSYEWGVPLTNTF
j_gene: TRBJ1-2
v_gene: TRBV6-5
abundance: -
d_gene: -

CDR3nt: TGTGCCAGCAGTTTATCGGCCCCAGATACGCAGTATTTT
CDR3aa: CASSLSAPDTQYF
j_gene: TRBJ2-3
v_gene: TRBV27
abundance: once
d_gene: -

CDR3nt: TGCGCCAGCATTTATTTCGCTCGTACTAGCGGAACCTACGAGCAGTACTTC
CDR3aa: CASIYFARTSGTYEQYF
j_gene: TRBJ2-7
v_gene: TRBV10-2
abundance: -
d_gene: TRBD2

CDR3nt: TGTGCCAGTAGGTTAAGGGGTCTTGGCTACAATGAGCAGTTCTTC
CDR3aa: CASRLRGLGYNEQFF
j_gene: TRBJ2-1
v_gene: TRBV19
abundance: -
d_gene: -

CDR3nt: TGTGCCAGCAGTTTTTCCGGGACTCCCTTTGGCTACACCTTC
CDR3aa: CASSFSGTPFGYTF
j_gene: TRBJ1-2
v_gene: TRBV28
abundance: -
d_gene: -

CDR3nt: TGTGCCAGCAGTTTCACTAGCGGGAGGGGAGAGACCCAGTACTTC
CDR3aa: CASSFTSGRGETQYF
j_gene: TRBJ2-5
v_gene: TRBV28
abundance: -
d_gene: TRBD2

CDR3nt: TGTGCCAGCAGCCAGGACAGGACCGGCGGTAATGAAAAACTGTTTTTT
CDR3aa: CASSQDRTGGNEKLFF
j_gene: TRBJ1-4
v_gene: TRBV5-8
abundance: -
d_gene: TRBD1

CDR3nt: TGTGCCATCAGTGTTTTTGGACAGGCATACAATGAGCAGTTCTTC
CDR3aa: CAISVFGQAYNEQFF
j_gene: TRBJ2-1
v_gene: TRBV10-3
abundance: -
d_gene: TRBD1

CDR3nt: TGTGCCAGCAGTGACTTAGCGGGAGGGCCCGGGGAGCTGTTTTTT
CDR3aa: CASSDLAGGPGELFF
j_gene: TRBJ2-2
v_gene: TRBV6-4
abundance: few
d_gene: TRBD2

CDR3nt: TGTGCCAGCAGTTTAGGTGGGCGCCTTGACACAGATACGCAGTATTTT
CDR3aa: CASSLGGRLDTDTQYF
j_gene: TRBJ2-3
v_gene: TRBV28
abundance: -
d_gene: -

CDR3nt: TGTGCCAGCAGCGCAGGGTCTGGGGCCAACGTCCTGACTTTC
CDR3aa: CASSAGSGANVLTF
j_gene: TRBJ2-6
v_gene: TRBV9
abundance: -
d_gene: -